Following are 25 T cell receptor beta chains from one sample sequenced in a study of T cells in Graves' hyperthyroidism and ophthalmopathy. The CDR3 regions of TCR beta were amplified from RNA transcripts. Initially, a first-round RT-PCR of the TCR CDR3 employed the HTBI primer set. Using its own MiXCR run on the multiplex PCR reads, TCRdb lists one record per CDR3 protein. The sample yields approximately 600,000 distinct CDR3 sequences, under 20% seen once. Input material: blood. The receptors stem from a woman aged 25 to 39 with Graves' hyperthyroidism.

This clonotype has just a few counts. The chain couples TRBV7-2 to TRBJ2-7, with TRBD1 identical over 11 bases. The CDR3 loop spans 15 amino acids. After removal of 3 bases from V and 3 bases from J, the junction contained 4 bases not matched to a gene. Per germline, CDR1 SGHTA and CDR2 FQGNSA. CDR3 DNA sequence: TGTGCCAGCAGCTTTGGACAGGGGGCGGGCTACGAGCAGTACTTC. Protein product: CASSFGQGAGYEQYF.

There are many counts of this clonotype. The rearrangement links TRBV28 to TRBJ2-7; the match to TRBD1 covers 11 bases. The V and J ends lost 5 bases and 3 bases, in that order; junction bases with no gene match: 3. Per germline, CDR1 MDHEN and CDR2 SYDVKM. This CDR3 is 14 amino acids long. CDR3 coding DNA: TGTGCCAGCAGTGGGACAGGGGGATACTACGAGCAGTACTTC. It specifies CASSGTGGYYEQYF.

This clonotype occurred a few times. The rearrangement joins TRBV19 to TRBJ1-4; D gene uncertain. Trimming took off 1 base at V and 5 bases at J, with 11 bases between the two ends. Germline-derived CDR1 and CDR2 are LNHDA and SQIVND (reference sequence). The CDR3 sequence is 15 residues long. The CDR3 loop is CASSIGPVDNEKLFF. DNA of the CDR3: TGTGCCAGTAGTATAGGGCCGGTCGACAATGAAAAACTGTTTTTT.

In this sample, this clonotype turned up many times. CDR3 nucleotides: TGTGCCAGCAAGTACCAGGGGCATAACAATCAGCCCCAGCATTTT. Translating it yields CASKYQGHNNQPQHF. This chain joins TRBV28 and TRBJ1-5; maybe TRBD1 (6 bases). Trimming shortened V by 7 bases and J by 3 bases, and 16 bases separated the two germline ends. The germline gives CDR1 MDHEN, CDR2 SYDVKM. This CDR3 has 15 amino acids.

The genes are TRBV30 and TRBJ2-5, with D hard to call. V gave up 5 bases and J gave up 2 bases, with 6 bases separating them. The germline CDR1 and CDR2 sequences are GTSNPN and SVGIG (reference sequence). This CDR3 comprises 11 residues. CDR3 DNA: TGTGCCTGGGCTAGTCAAGAGACCCAGTACTTC. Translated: CAWASQETQYF.

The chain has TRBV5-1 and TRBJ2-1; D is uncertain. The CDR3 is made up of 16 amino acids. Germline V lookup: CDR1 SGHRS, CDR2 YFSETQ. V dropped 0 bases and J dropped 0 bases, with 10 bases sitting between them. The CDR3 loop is CASSLDGSHSYNEQFF. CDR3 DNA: TGCGCCAGCAGCTTGGACGGCAGCCACTCCTACAATGAGCAGTTCTTC.

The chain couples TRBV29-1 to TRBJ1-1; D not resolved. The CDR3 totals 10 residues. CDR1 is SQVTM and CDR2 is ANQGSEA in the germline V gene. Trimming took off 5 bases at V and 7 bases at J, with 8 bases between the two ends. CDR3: CSVIDGEAFF. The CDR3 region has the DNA TGCAGCGTTATTGATGGTGAAGCTTTCTTT.

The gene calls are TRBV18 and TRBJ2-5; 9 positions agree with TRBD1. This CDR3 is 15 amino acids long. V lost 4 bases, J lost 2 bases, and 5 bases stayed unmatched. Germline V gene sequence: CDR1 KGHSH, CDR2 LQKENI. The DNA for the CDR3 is TGTGCCAGCTCACGCGAACAGGGGGCGCAAGAGACCCAGTACTTC. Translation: CASSREQGAQETQYF.

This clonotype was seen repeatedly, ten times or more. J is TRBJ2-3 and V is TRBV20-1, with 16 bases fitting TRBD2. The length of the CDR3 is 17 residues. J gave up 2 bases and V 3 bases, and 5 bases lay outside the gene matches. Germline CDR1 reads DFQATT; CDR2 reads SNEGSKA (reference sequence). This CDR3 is CSAREGLAGGITDTQYF. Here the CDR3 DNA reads TGCAGTGCTAGGGAGGGACTAGCGGGAGGGATCACAGATACGCAGTATTTT.

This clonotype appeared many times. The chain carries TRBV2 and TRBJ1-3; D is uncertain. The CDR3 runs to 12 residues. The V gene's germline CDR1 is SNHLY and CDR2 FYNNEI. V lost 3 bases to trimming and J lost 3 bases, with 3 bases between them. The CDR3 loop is CASSDGGNTIYF. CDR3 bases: TGTGCCAGCAGTGACGGTGGAAACACCATATATTTT.

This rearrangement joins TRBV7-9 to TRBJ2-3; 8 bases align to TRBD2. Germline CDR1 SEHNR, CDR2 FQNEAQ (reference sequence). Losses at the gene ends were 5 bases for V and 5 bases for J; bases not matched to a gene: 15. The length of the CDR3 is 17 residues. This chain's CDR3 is CASSLPPRTSKGDTQYF. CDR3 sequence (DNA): TGTGCCAGCAGCCTCCCCCCCCGGACTAGCAAAGGAGATACGCAGTATTTT.

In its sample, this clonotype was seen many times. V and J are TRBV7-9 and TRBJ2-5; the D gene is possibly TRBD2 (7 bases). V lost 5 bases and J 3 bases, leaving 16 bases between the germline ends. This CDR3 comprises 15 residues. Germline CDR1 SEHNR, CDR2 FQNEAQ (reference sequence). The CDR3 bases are TGTGCCAGCAGCGGGGGGGCAGCCCGGAAAGAGACCCAGTACTTC. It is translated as CASSGGAARKETQYF.

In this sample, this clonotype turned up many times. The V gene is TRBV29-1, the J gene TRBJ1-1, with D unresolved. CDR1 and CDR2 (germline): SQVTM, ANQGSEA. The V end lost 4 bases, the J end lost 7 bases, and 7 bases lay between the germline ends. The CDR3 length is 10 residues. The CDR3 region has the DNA TGCAGCGTTGTGGGAAGTGAAGCTTTCTTT. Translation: CSVVGSEAFF.

CDR3 coding DNA: TGTGCCAGTAGTATAAACGGACAACTAAACACCGGGGAGCTGTTTTTT. Protein sequence: CASSINGQLNTGELFF. This chain joins TRBV19 and TRBJ2-2, with a tentative D call TRBD1 (5 bases). Trimming took 2 bases from V and 2 from J, leaving 12 bases between them. The CDR3 covers 16 residues. CDR1 and CDR2 (germline): LNHDA, SQIVND (reference sequence).

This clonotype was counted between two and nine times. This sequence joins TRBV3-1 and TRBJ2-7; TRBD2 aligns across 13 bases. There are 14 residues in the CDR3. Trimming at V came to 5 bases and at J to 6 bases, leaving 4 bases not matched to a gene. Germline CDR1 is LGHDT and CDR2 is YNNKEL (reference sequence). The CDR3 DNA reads TGTGCCAGCAGCAATGGACTAGCGGGAGTCGAGCAGTACTTC. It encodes CASSNGLAGVEQYF.

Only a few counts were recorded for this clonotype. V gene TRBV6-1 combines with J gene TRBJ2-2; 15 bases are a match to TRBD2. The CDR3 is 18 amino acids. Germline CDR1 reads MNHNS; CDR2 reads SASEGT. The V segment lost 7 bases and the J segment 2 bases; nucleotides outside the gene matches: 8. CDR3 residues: CASTAGLAGGQNTGELFF. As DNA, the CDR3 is TGTGCCAGCACGGCGGGACTAGCGGGAGGACAAAACACCGGGGAGCTGTTTTTT.

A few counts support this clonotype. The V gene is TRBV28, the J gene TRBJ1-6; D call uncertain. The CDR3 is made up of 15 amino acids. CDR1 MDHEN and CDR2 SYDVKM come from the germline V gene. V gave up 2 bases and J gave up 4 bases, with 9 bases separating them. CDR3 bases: TGTGCCAGCAGTTTAATAGAGCTGTATAATTCACCCCTCCACTTT. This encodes CASSLIELYNSPLHF.

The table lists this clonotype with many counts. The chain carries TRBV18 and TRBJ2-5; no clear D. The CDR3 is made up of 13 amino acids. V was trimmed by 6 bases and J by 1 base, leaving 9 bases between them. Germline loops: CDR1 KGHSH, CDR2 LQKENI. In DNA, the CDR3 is TGTGCCAGCTCCCCCTCCCCCCAAGAGACCCAGTACTTC. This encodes CASSPSPQETQYF.

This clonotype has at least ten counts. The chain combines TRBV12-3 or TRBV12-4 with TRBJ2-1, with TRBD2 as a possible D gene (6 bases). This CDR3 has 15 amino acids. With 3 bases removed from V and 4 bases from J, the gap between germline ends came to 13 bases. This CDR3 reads CASSFPQGGYNEQFF. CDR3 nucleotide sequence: TGTGCCAGCAGTTTCCCCCAGGGAGGATACAATGAGCAGTTCTTC.

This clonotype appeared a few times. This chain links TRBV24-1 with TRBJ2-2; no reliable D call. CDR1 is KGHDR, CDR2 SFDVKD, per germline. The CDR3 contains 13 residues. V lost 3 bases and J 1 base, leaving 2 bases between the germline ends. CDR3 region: CATSDGNTGELFF. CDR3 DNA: TGTGCCACCAGTGATGGGAACACCGGGGAGCTGTTTTTT.

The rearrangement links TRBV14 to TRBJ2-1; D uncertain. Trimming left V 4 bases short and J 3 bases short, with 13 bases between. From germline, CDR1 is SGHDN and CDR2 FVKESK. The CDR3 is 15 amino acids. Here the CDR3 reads CASSPARPYYNEQFF. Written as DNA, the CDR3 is TGTGCCAGCAGCCCCGCCAGACCTTACTACAATGAGCAGTTCTTC.

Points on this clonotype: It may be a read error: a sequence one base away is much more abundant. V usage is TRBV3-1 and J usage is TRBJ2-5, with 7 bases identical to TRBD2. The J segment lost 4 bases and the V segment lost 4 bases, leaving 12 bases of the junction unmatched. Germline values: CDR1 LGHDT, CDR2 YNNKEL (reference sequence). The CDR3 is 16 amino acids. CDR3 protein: CASSRSSGTIRETQYF. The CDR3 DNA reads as TGTGCCAGCAGCCGATCCTCCGGGACTATCCGAGAGACCCAGTACTTC.

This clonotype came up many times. Here the CDR3 reads CAFSGSNEQFF. CDR3 sequence (DNA): TGTGCCTTTAGCGGGAGCAATGAGCAGTTCTTC. This sequence joins TRBV30 and TRBJ2-1, with 9 bases lining up with TRBD2. Losses at the gene ends were 7 bases for V and 6 bases for J; bases not matched to a gene: 1. This CDR3 comprises 11 residues. Germline V gene sequence: CDR1 GTSNPN, CDR2 SVGIG (reference sequence).

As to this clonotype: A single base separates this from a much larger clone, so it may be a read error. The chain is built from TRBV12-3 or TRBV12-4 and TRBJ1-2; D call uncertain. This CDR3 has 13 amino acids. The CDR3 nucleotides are TGTACCAGCAGAGGACCGCTTAACTATGGCTACACCTTC. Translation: CTSRGPLNYGYTF.

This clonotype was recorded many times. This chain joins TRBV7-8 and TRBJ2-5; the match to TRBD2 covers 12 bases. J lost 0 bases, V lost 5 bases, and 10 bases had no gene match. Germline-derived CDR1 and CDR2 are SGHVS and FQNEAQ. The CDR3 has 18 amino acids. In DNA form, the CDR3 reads TGTGCCAGCAGCGGAAGGGGGAGACTAGCGGGGGACCAAGAGACCCAGTACTTC. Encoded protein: CASSGRGRLAGDQETQYF.